This T cell receptor beta chain was captured in a study of T cell responses to AZD1222 COVID-19 vaccine. This clone was seen just once. This CDR3 comprises 12 residues. Trimming removed 1 base at V and 4 bases at J, with 1 base between. Germline CDR1 and CDR2: LGHDT and YNNKEL (reference sequence). Using immunoSEQ multiplex PCR, the repertoire was profiled, and TCRdb retains in-frame clones only, with some absent. Here the sample spans roughly 84,000 clones, approximately 85% being singletons. The sequenced sample was peripheral blood, obtained 28 days after the second AZD1222 dose. V is TRBV3-1 (or the pseudogene TRBV3-2) and J is TRBJ2-2; D unclear. The source of this sequence is an adult who received the AZD1222 COVID-19 vaccine. The DNA of the CDR3 is TGTGCCAGCAGCCAAGCCACCGGGGAGCTGTTTTTT. Translated, it gives CASSQATGELFF.